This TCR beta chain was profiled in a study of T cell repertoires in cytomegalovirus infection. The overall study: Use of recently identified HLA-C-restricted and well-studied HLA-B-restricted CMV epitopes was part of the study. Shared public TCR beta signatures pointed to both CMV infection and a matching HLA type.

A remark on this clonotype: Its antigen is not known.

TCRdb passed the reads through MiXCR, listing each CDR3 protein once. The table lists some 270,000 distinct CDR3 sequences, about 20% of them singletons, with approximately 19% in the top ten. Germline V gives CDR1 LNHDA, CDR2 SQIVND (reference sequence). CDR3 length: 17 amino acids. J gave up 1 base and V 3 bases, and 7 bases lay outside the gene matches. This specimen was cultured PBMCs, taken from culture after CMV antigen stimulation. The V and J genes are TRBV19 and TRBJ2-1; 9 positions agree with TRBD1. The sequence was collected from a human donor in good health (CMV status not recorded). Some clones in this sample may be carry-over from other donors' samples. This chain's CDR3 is CASSMVGTGNSYNEQFF. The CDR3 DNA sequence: TGTGCCAGTAGTATGGTGGGGACAGGGAATTCCTACAATGAGCAGTTCTTC.